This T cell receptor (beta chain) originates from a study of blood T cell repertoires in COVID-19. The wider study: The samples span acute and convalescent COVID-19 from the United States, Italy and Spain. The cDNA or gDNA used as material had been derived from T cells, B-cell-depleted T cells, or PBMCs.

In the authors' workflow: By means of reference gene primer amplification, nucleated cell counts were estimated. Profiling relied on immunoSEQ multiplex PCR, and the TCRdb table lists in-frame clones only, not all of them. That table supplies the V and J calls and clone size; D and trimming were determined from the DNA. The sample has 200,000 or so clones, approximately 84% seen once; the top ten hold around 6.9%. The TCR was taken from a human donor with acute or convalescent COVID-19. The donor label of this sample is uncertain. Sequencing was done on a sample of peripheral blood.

CDR3 region: CASSYSGREYGNTIYF. CDR3 DNA: TGTGCCAGCAGTTACTCTGGAAGGGAGTATGGAAACACCATATATTTT. The V gene is TRBV6-5, the J gene TRBJ1-3, with unresolved D. The CDR3 runs 16 residues. CDR1 MNHEY and CDR2 SVGAGI come from the germline V gene. The V and J ends lost 0 bases and 3 bases respectively, with 12 bases between them.